The 24 T cell receptor beta chains below all came from one sample that was sequenced in a study of shared clonotypes between healthy human individuals (dated by TCRdb to between 2020 and 2021). Libraries were built with the immunoSEQ multiplex PCR assay. Held by TCRdb, this immuneACCESS table contains in-frame sequences only and omits some clones. Under half of the omission traces to an unresolved V gene where checked; the cause of the rest is unknown. Recorded for this sample are a few million clones; approximately 94% of them occurred a single time. 0.13% of the sample is held by the ten biggest clonotypes. The sample comprised naive CD4+ T cells sorted from blood. The cell subset or site label, read with the paper, signifies: CD45RA+ positively selected. Receptors originate from a man aged 18 to 30 in good health.

The chain combines TRBV11-2 with TRBJ2-3, with D hard to call. With 5 bases removed from V and 4 bases from J, the gap between germline ends came to 7 bases. Germline V CDR1 and CDR2: SGHAT, FQNNGV. This CDR3 has 12 amino acids. The CDR3 loop reads CASSQVSDTQYF. The CDR3 nucleotides read TGTGCCAGCAGCCAGGTATCAGATACGCAGTATTTT. Full variable domain (rest looked up from reference TRBV11-2 and TRBJ2-3): EAGVAQSPRYKIIEKRQSVAFWCNPISGHATLYWYQQILGQGPKLLIQFQNNGVVDDSQLPKDRFSAERLKGVDSTLKIQPAKLEDSAVYLCASSQVSDTQYFGPGTRLTVL.

In the case of this clone: Other DNA sequences in this sample translate to the same CDR3. This chain links TRBV5-1 with TRBJ2-2; 10 nucleotides align to TRBD1. The CDR3 loop spans 15 amino acids. The germline CDR1 and CDR2 sequences are SGHRS and YFSETQ. Trimming at V came to 4 bases and at J to 3 bases, leaving 3 bases not matched to a gene. The CDR3 bases are TGCGCCAGCAGCCTGGACAGGGGGGACACCGGGGAGCTGTTTTTT. This gives the protein CASSLDRGDTGELFF.

This rearrangement joins TRBV10-3 to TRBJ2-1; perhaps TRBD1 as D (6 bases). This CDR3 comprises 15 residues. Trimming stripped 3 bases from V and 1 base from J, with 10 bases between. Looked up from germline, CDR1 is ENHRY and CDR2 is SYGVKD. CDR3 region: CAISDEGGSYNEQFF. DNA for the CDR3: TGTGCCATCAGTGATGAAGGGGGTTCCTACAATGAGCAGTTCTTC.

This clone was detected only a few times. The same CDR3 also results from other DNA sequences found in this sample. The rearrangement joins TRBV30 to TRBJ1-1; 7 bases line up with TRBD1. The CDR3 has 13 amino acids. Germline V gives CDR1 GTSNPN, CDR2 SVGIG (reference sequence). Trimming removed 1 base from V and 1 base from J; junction bases left unmatched: 0. DNA for the CDR3: TGTGCCTGGAGTGGACAGGGGAACACTGAAGCTTTCTTT. It specifies CAWSGQGNTEAFF.

This chain links TRBV6-5 with TRBJ2-7; D unresolved. The germline V and J ends were trimmed by 5 bases and 5 bases, with 19 bases remaining between them. Looked up from germline, CDR1 is MNHEY and CDR2 is SVGAGI. This CDR3 spans 15 amino acids. Here the CDR3 DNA reads TGTGCCAGCAGTACGAACTCGGTATATCTAGACGAGCAGTACTTC. Protein sequence: CASSTNSVYLDEQYF.

The V gene is TRBV13, the J gene TRBJ1-2; 10 positions agree with TRBD1. Looked up from germline, CDR1 is PRHDT and CDR2 is FYEKMQ (reference sequence). The V gene end was trimmed by 10 bases and the J gene end by 7 bases; junction bases not matched to a gene: 18. This CDR3 is built from 16 residues. For the CDR3, the DNA is TGTGCCACCGGTGATAGTCCCGGGACAGGGGTCGGTGGCTACACCTTC. Translating gives CATGDSPGTGVGGYTF.

The V and J genes are TRBV2 and TRBJ2-2; the match to TRBD1 covers 9 bases. CDR3 size: 16 residues. V shed 6 bases and J 5 bases; nucleotides not matched to a gene: 10. From germline, CDR1 is SNHLY and CDR2 FYNNEI. The CDR3 protein is CASRVGQGRGTGELFF. CDR3 DNA sequence: TGTGCCAGCAGGGTGGGACAGGGACGAGGGACCGGGGAGCTGTTTTTT.

V gene TRBV4-1 combines with J gene TRBJ1-5; D not certain. The germline V and J ends were trimmed by 0 bases and 9 bases, with 9 bases remaining between them. CDR1 is MGHRA and CDR2 is YSYEKL in the germline V gene. CDR3 length: 13 residues. CDR3 protein: CASSQEKRWPQHF. CDR3 bases: TGCGCCAGCAGCCAAGAAAAACGGTGGCCCCAGCATTTT.

The V gene is TRBV18, the J gene TRBJ1-1; D not certain. Germline CDR1 is KGHSH and CDR2 is LQKENI. The CDR3 length is 16 residues. V dropped 1 base and J dropped 0 bases, with 12 bases sitting between them. The CDR3 coding sequence is TGTGCCAGCTCACCACTCGAGGGTTCGTTGAACACTGAAGCTTTCTTT. This encodes CASSPLEGSLNTEAFF.

The rearrangement uses TRBV6-1 and TRBJ2-7, with 8 positions matching TRBD1. Trimming at V came to 0 bases and at J to 2 bases, leaving 3 bases not matched to a gene. In germline, CDR1 is MNHNS, CDR2 SASEGT. The CDR3 is 15 amino acids. CDR3 bases: TGTGCCAGCAGTGAAGCGGGACAGGTAACCTACGAGCAGTACTTC. This sequence encodes CASSEAGQVTYEQYF.

The chain carries TRBV5-4 and TRBJ2-3; D possibly corresponds to TRBD1 (5 bases). V was cut by 3 bases and J by 2 bases, with 16 bases left in between. This CDR3 is built from 16 residues. The germline V gene encodes CDR1 SGHNT and CDR2 YYREEE (reference sequence). Here the CDR3 reads CASSYVKPGPTDTQYF. In DNA, the CDR3 is TGTGCCAGCAGCTACGTCAAACCAGGGCCCACAGATACGCAGTATTTT.

The CDR3 protein is CSARDSHEQYF. The DNA of the CDR3 is TGCAGTGCTAGAGATAGCCACGAGCAGTACTTC. The genes are TRBV20-1 and TRBJ2-7; D unclear. Germline V gene data show CDR1 as DFQATT and CDR2 as SNEGSKA (reference sequence). V was cut by 0 bases and J by 5 bases, with 5 bases left in between. The CDR3 contains 11 residues.

A remark on this clone: Other DNA sequences from this sample encode an identical CDR3 as well. This chain connects TRBV11-2 to TRBJ1-2; a possible D gene is TRBD1 (5 bases). CDR1 and CDR2 (germline): SGHAT, FQNNGV. The V end was cut by 6 bases, the J end by 5 bases, with 13 bases between. This CDR3 has 13 amino acids. CDR3 residues: CASSPGTGYGYTF. CDR3 DNA: TGTGCCAGCAGTCCCGGGACGGGATATGGCTACACCTTC.

CDR3 nucleotide sequence: TGCGCCAGCAGCCTGACAGGGGCAGATACGCAGTATTTT. Translating it yields CASSLTGADTQYF. V and J are TRBV10-2 and TRBJ2-3, with TRBD1 matching 8 bases. V gave up 6 bases and J gave up 4 bases; unmatched junction bases: 3. The germline V gene encodes CDR1 WSHSY and CDR2 SAAADI. The CDR3 extends over 13 amino acids.

This clone was seen once. The J gene is TRBJ2-5, the V gene TRBV5-5; possibly TRBD1 or TRBD2 for D (6 bases each). V lost 5 bases and J 5 bases, leaving 22 bases between the germline ends. Germline CDR1 SGHKS, CDR2 YYEKEE (reference sequence). The CDR3 consists of 16 residues. The CDR3 nucleotides are TGTGCCAGCAGAGCGACAGGAGGGGATCAGCGGGAGACCCAGTACTTC. Protein sequence: CASRATGGDQRETQYF.

V and J are TRBV10-3 and TRBJ1-1; perhaps TRBD1 as D (5 bases). The CDR3 extends over 13 amino acids. The V gene's germline CDR1 is ENHRY and CDR2 SYGVKD. The germline V and J ends were trimmed by 6 bases and 5 bases, with 13 bases remaining between them. CDR3 in amino acids: CAISDGTGTEAFF. CDR3 nucleotides: TGTGCCATCAGCGATGGGACGGGAACTGAAGCTTTCTTT.

On this clone itself: Other DNA sequences in the sample encode the same CDR3. This chain uses TRBV30 with TRBJ1-4; possible D gene TRBD1, 6 bases. Germline V gives CDR1 GTSNPN, CDR2 SVGIG (reference sequence). The germline V and J ends were trimmed by 2 bases and 8 bases, with 15 bases remaining between them. The CDR3 is 14 residues long. CDR3 DNA sequence: TGTGCCTGGAGTTCCCGTGGAGGGGGGGAAAAACTGTTTTTT. Amino acid sequence: CAWSSRGGGEKLFF.

V and J are TRBV30 and TRBJ2-2; 8 bases match TRBD1. The V gene end was trimmed by 5 bases and the J gene end by 7 bases; junction bases not matched to a gene: 9. The germline V gene has CDR1 GTSNPN and CDR2 SVGIG (reference sequence). CDR3 size: 14 residues. CDR3 residues: CAWRGQGLSGELFF. The CDR3 nucleotides are TGTGCCTGGCGAGGACAGGGTCTTAGCGGGGAGCTGTTTTTT.

This clone was seen a single time. The gene calls are TRBV27 and TRBJ1-5; TRBD1 agrees at 9 bases. Germline trimming cut 3 bases from V and 7 bases from J; bases unmatched to any gene: 13. This CDR3 is built from 17 residues. Germline V gene lookup returns CDR1 MNHEY and CDR2 SMNVEV (reference sequence). The CDR3: CASSFGDRVRRNQPQHF. DNA of the CDR3: TGTGCCAGCAGTTTCGGGGACAGGGTTCGGAGAAACCAGCCCCAGCATTTT.

The V and J genes are TRBV4-3 and TRBJ1-2, with D possibly TRBD1 on 6 matching bases. The V end was cut by 0 bases, the J end by 8 bases, with 22 bases between. CDR1 is LGHNA, CDR2 YSLEER, per germline. CDR3 length equals 17 residues. The CDR3 region is CASSQDLGQTTPFGYTF. CDR3 coding DNA: TGCGCCAGCAGCCAAGATCTTGGACAGACAACCCCTTTCGGCTACACCTTC.

This clone was counted a single time. The chain joins TRBV14 to TRBJ1-2; D gene ambiguous. CDR3 length equals 15 residues. Germline V gene lookup returns CDR1 SGHDN and CDR2 FVKESK. Deletions cut 1 base from V and 9 bases from J, with 18 bases between. This chain's CDR3 is CASSQALGSKYSYTF. Written as DNA, the CDR3 is TGTGCCAGCAGCCAAGCTTTGGGCAGTAAATATAGCTACACCTTC. Supplemented by reference TRBV14 and TRBJ1-2, the full variable domain reads EAGVTQFPSHSVIEKGQTVTLRCDPISGHDNLYWYRRVMGKEIKFLLHFVKESKQDESGMPNNRFLAERTGGTYSTLKVQPAELEDSGVYFCASSQALGSKYSYTFGSGTRLTVV.

V is TRBV15 and J is TRBJ2-7; 7 bases agree with TRBD1. Per the germline V gene, CDR1 is LNHNV and CDR2 is YYDKDF (reference sequence). The CDR3 sequence is 14 residues long. J gave up 3 bases and V 3 bases, and 5 bases lay outside the gene matches. CDR3 sequence (DNA): TGTGCCACCAGCAGTCCGGGACAGAGCTACGAGCAGTACTTC. It yields the protein CATSSPGQSYEQYF.

The chain employs TRBV7-2 and TRBJ2-7, with D uncertain. The V end lost 2 bases, the J end lost 6 bases, and 14 bases lay between the germline ends. Germline assignment: CDR1 SGHTA and CDR2 FQGNSA. CDR3 length equals 14 residues. The DNA of the CDR3 is TGTGCCAGCAGCTTAACTCGGGCTAGTATCGAGCAGTACTTC. The encoded protein is CASSLTRASIEQYF.

This clone was seen only once. Other DNA sequences in this specimen translate into the identical CDR3. V usage is TRBV30 and J usage is TRBJ1-1, with a possible D match to TRBD1 (5 bases). Germline CDR1 and CDR2: GTSNPN and SVGIG (reference sequence). Trimming removed 2 bases from V and 3 bases from J, with 7 bases in between. The CDR3 has 12 amino acids. This CDR3 is CAWSLGDTEAFF. The CDR3 bases are TGTGCCTGGAGTCTAGGGGACACTGAAGCTTTCTTT.